The 4 T cell receptor beta chains reported below all come from one sample, sequenced in a study of blood T cell repertoires in COVID-19. Only in-frame clones appear in the TCRdb table, and some are missing; sequencing was by immunoSEQ multiplex PCR. The table lists over 120,000 clones, approximately 87% of them singletons. Sample: peripheral blood. Every receptor here comes from a man in his fifties who had recovered from COVID-19.

The gene calls are TRBV30 and TRBJ1-3; TRBD1 might be the D (6 bases). This CDR3 comprises 13 residues. Trimming left V 8 bases short and J 3 bases short, with 14 bases between. Germline V CDR1 and CDR2: GTSNPN, SVGIG (reference sequence). The CDR3: CAGRQAGGNTIYF. As DNA, the CDR3 is TGTGCCGGACGACAGGCTGGTGGAAACACCATATATTTT.

Worth noting for this clone: An end of the junction differs from the germline gene, which may be a read error. The chain is built from TRBV7-8 and TRBJ1-3, with a tentative D call TRBD1 (5 bases). This CDR3 is 14 amino acids long. CDR1 is SGHVS and CDR2 is FQNEAQ in the germline V gene. In DNA form, the CDR3 reads TGTGCCAGCAGCTTAGAATTGCAGGGAACCACCATATATTTT. Translated, it gives CASSLELQGTTIYF.

The chain employs TRBV29-1 and TRBJ1-5, with D uncertain. V shed 4 bases and J shed 7 bases, with 5 bases lying between them. CDR1 and CDR2 from the germline V gene are SQVTM and ANQGSEA. There are 10 residues in the CDR3. CDR3 sequence reads: CSVGGQPQHF. DNA for the CDR3: TGCAGCGTTGGAGGACAGCCCCAGCATTTT.

The chain combines TRBV6-4 with TRBJ2-3; 8 bases line up with TRBD2. Per the germline V gene, CDR1 is MRHNA and CDR2 is SNTAGT. The CDR3 sequence is 16 residues long. The trim removed 0 bases at V and 1 base at J, leaving 3 bases unmatched. The CDR3 DNA reads TGTGCCAGCAGTGACTCTCGGGGGGGAGGCACAGATACGCAGTATTTT. Translating gives CASSDSRGGGTDTQYF.